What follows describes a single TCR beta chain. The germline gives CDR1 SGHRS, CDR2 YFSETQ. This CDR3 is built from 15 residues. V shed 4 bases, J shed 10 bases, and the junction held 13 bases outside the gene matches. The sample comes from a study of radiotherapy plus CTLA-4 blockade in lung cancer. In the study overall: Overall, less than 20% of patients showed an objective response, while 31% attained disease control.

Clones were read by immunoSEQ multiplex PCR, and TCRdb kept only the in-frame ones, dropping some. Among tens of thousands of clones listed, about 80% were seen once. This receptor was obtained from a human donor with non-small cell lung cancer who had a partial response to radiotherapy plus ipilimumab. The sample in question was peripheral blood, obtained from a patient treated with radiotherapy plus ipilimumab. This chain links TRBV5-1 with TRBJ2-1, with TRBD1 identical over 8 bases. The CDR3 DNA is TGCGCCAGCAGCAAGGGGACAGGCCGATGGGGGGAGCAGTTCTTC. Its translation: CASSKGTGRWGEQFF. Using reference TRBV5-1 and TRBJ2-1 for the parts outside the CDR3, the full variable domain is KAGVTQTPRYLIKTRGQQVTLSCSPISGHRSVSWYQQTPGQGLQFLFEYFSETQRNKGNFPGRFSGRQFSNSRSEMNVSTLELGDSALYLCASSKGTGRWGEQFFGPGTRLTVL.